This T cell receptor beta chain was identified in a study of patients and donors after allogeneic stem cell transplantation. The CDR3 is 13 residues long. V shed 8 bases and J 4 bases; nucleotides not matched to a gene: 6. Germline CDR1 reads SNHLY; CDR2 reads FYNNEI. MiXCR, run by TCRdb on the RT-PCR reads, gives a single entry per CDR3 protein. The sample has about a million distinct CDR3 sequences; over 15% are singletons. The chain joins TRBV2 to TRBJ2-5; 8 nucleotides align to TRBD2. Material for sequencing was blood, either unsorted or a sorted T cell fraction (not recorded which). The sequence was collected from a human donor who was either an allogeneic HSCT recipient or a stem cell or donor lymphocyte infusion donor (not recorded which). It is not recorded whose cells these are; they may come from a transplant donor. The CDR3 is CASSGGRIETQYF. DNA for the CDR3: TGTGCCAGCTCGGGGGGGAGAATAGAGACCCAGTACTTC. Full variable domain (outside the CDR3, taken from reference TRBV2 and TRBJ2-5): EPEVTQTPSHQVTQMGQEVILRCVPISNHLYFYWYRQILGQKVEFLVSFYNNEISEKSEIFDDQFSVERPDGSNFTLKIRSTKLEDSAMYFCASSGGRIETQYFGPGTRLLVL.